Each of the 20 T cell receptor beta chains below was sequenced from the same sample in a study of T cell responses to AZD1222 COVID-19 vaccine. Sequenced by immunoSEQ multiplex PCR; TCRdb stores in-frame clones only, minus some. Among about 180,000 clones listed, about 86% were seen once. This specimen consisted of peripheral blood, obtained 28 days after the second AZD1222 dose. Source of these receptors: an adult who received the AZD1222 COVID-19 vaccine.

This chain connects TRBV25-1 to TRBJ1-4; weak D call: TRBD1 (5 bases). CDR3 length: 15 amino acids. Germline V lookup: CDR1 MGHDK, CDR2 SYGVNS. Trimming took off 1 base at V and 5 bases at J, with 11 bases between the two ends. CDR3 in DNA: TGTGCCAGCAGTGAATGGGGACGAATGAATGAAAAACTGTTTTTT. This encodes CASSEWGRMNEKLFF.

This chain uses TRBV11-3 with TRBJ2-7; D might be TRBD2 (5 bases). The CDR3 extends over 12 amino acids. Germline CDR1 reads SGHNT; CDR2 reads YENEEA. Trimming cost V 4 bases and J 5 bases, with 9 bases left between them. For the CDR3, the DNA is TGTGCCAGCAGCTCGGGGTTGAACGAGCAGTACTTC. It specifies CASSSGLNEQYF. Full variable domain (remainder filled in from reference TRBV11-3 and TRBJ2-7): EAGVVQSPRYKIIEKKQPVAFWCNPISGHNTLYWYLQNLGQGPELLIRYENEEAVDDSQLPKDRFSAERLKGVDSTLKIQPAELGDSAVYLCASSSGLNEQYFGPGTRLTVT.

In its sample, this clone was seen a few times. The V call is TRBV7-8, the J call TRBJ1-5; D may be TRBD1 (5 bases). This CDR3 region has 17 residues. V was pared by 6 bases and J by 1 base, with 19 bases between. Germline loops: CDR1 SGHVS, CDR2 FQNEAQ. The CDR3 coding sequence is TGTGCCAGCAGTTTCTCGGTGCAGGGAGGGAGCAATCAGCCCCAGCATTTT. This sequence encodes CASSFSVQGGSNQPQHF.

The chain employs TRBV2 and TRBJ2-5; 9 bases are shared with TRBD1. Germline CDR1 and CDR2: SNHLY and FYNNEI. Trimming removed 7 bases from V and 7 bases from J; junction bases left unmatched: 10. The CDR3 loop spans 14 amino acids. Here the CDR3 DNA reads TGTGCCAGCATTCGGACAGGGGCTGTGGGGACCCAGTACTTC. This sequence encodes CASIRTGAVGTQYF. The variable domain in full, with the rest retrieved from reference TRBV2 and TRBJ2-5, is EPEVTQTPSHQVTQMGQEVILRCVPISNHLYFYWYRQILGQKVEFLVSFYNNEISEKSEIFDDQFSVERPDGSNFTLKIRSTKLEDSAMYFCASIRTGAVGTQYFGPGTRLLVL.

The rearrangement uses TRBV6-5 and TRBJ1-2; D uncertain. The V and J ends lost 7 bases and 4 bases respectively, with 16 bases between them. Germline values: CDR1 MNHEY, CDR2 SVGAGI. This CDR3 is 14 amino acids long. This chain's CDR3 is CASTNVQELYGYTF. CDR3 DNA: TGTGCCAGCACTAACGTCCAAGAGCTCTATGGCTACACCTTC.

The rearrangement uses TRBV30 and TRBJ2-5, with a weak D call TRBD2 (6 bases). This CDR3 spans 13 amino acids. The germline V gene has CDR1 GTSNPN and CDR2 SVGIG (reference sequence). Between the trimmed V and J ends, which lost 6 bases and 5 bases, there was a span of 16 bases. This chain's CDR3 is CACRGGGFETQYF. CDR3 coding DNA: TGTGCCTGTAGGGGAGGAGGCTTTGAGACCCAGTACTTC.

This chain connects TRBV2 to TRBJ2-2; D remains unclear. The CDR3 is 12 residues long. V lost 6 bases, J lost 7 bases, and 9 bases lay in between. Germline loops: CDR1 SNHLY, CDR2 FYNNEI. In DNA form, the CDR3 reads TGTGCCAGCAGAGGCAGCCTCGGGGAGCTGTTTTTT. Amino acid sequence: CASRGSLGELFF.

The chain links TRBV6-5 to TRBJ1-5, with D perhaps TRBD1 (5 bases). This CDR3 spans 15 amino acids. Germline V gene sequence: CDR1 MNHEY, CDR2 SVGAGI. V was trimmed by 7 bases and J by 0 bases, leaving 13 bases between them. CDR3 DNA: TGTGCCAGCATGTATCCCAGGGATAGCAATCAGCCCCAGCATTTT. It codes for CASMYPRDSNQPQHF.

Only one count was recorded for this clone. The CDR3: CATSRDRNTEAFF. In DNA form, the CDR3 reads TGTGCCACCAGCAGAGATCGTAACACTGAAGCTTTCTTT. The chain is built from TRBV15 and TRBJ1-1; D is unclear. The ends were cut back, 0 bases at V and 2 bases at J, with 4 bases in the middle. The germline V gene has CDR1 LNHNV and CDR2 YYDKDF (reference sequence). The CDR3 loop spans 13 amino acids.

A few counts support this clone. The chain joins TRBV7-2 to TRBJ1-2; weak D call: TRBD1 (5 bases). Germline V CDR1 and CDR2: SGHTA, FQGNSA. The length of the CDR3 is 13 residues. V was clipped by 11 bases and J by 3 bases, with 16 bases between them. In DNA form, the CDR3 reads TGTGCCGGGGGGGACGGGTTAGACTATGGCTACACCTTC. It translates to CAGGDGLDYGYTF.

This clone has just a few counts. The rearrangement joins TRBV5-1 to TRBJ2-5; D remains unclear. Germline V gene lookup returns CDR1 SGHRS and CDR2 YFSETQ. The CDR3 runs 14 residues. Trimming removed 3 bases at V and 3 bases at J, with 12 bases between. CDR3 amino acids: CASSSGPREETQYF. In DNA, the CDR3 is TGCGCCAGCAGCTCCGGGCCCCGAGAAGAGACCCAGTACTTC.

The chain links TRBV7-6 to TRBJ2-7; weak D call: TRBD2 (5 bases). V shed 0 bases and J shed 5 bases, with 11 bases lying between them. The CDR3 runs 14 residues. In germline, CDR1 is SGHVS, CDR2 FNYEAQ. The CDR3 region has the DNA TGTGCCAGCAGCTTAGCTCCGGGGAGCAACGAGCAGTACTTC. It is translated as CASSLAPGSNEQYF.

V usage is TRBV5-4 and J usage is TRBJ1-1; TRBD1 agrees at 7 bases. The CDR3 has 15 amino acids. V shed 2 bases and J 3 bases; nucleotides not matched to a gene: 7. CDR1 and CDR2 from the germline V gene are SGHNT and YYREEE (reference sequence). The CDR3 DNA reads as TGTGCCAGCAGCTTACTAACAGGGGTGTACACTGAAGCTTTCTTT. As protein: CASSLLTGVYTEAFF.

The gene calls are TRBV19 and TRBJ2-3; D may be TRBD1 or TRBD2 (5 bases each). The CDR3 has 17 residues. Deletions cut 6 bases from V and 0 bases from J, with 19 bases between. Germline values: CDR1 LNHDA, CDR2 SQIVND (reference sequence). The CDR3 sequence: CASSHPGTAASTDTQYF. Here the CDR3 DNA reads TGTGCCAGTAGCCACCCCGGGACGGCTGCTAGCACAGATACGCAGTATTTT.

The gene calls are TRBV6-5 and TRBJ1-5; 10 bases align to TRBD1. CDR1 is MNHEY, CDR2 SVGAGI, per germline. The CDR3 consists of 15 residues. V shed 6 bases and J 8 bases; nucleotides not matched to a gene: 10. DNA for the CDR3: TGTGCCAGCAGGGACGGACAGGGGGATAGCAAGCCCCAGCATTTT. Translated, it gives CASRDGQGDSKPQHF.

This chain links TRBV30 with TRBJ1-2, with no clear D. The germline gives CDR1 GTSNPN, CDR2 SVGIG (reference sequence). This CDR3 contains 14 residues. V was cut by 3 bases and J by 5 bases, with 16 bases left in between. The CDR3 nucleotides read TGTGCCTGGAGCCCCCATGGTCAGGCTTATGGCTACACCTTC. Translated: CAWSPHGQAYGYTF.

Notes on this clone: One junction end does not reproduce the germline sequence, and a read error may be involved. Within the sample, other DNA sequences also encode this same CDR3. The rearrangement links TRBV10-2 to TRBJ2-4, with 7 bases aligning to TRBD1. The CDR3 length is 20 residues. Looked up from germline, CDR1 is WSHSY and CDR2 is SAAADI. The CDR3 is CASSEPNLRTDRVSKNIQYF. CDR3 coding DNA: TGCGCCAGCAGTGAGCCAAATCTGAGAACCGACAGGGTGTCCAAAAACATCCAGTACTTC.

This chain links TRBV13 with TRBJ2-3; weak D call: TRBD1 (6 bases). The CDR3 spans 11 residues. V was clipped by 3 bases and J by 12 bases, with 10 bases between them. Per germline, CDR1 PRHDT and CDR2 FYEKMQ (reference sequence). The CDR3 coding sequence is TGTGCCAGCAGCTTGGGGGCCCCACAGTATTTT. Its translation: CASSLGAPQYF.

The chain is built from TRBV5-1 and TRBJ2-7; 10 bases map to TRBD1. The CDR3 consists of 14 residues. Germline loops: CDR1 SGHRS, CDR2 YFSETQ. Losses at the gene ends were 3 bases for V and 3 bases for J; bases not matched to a gene: 3. CDR3 nucleotide sequence: TGCGCCAGCAGCTCGACAGGGGGCAACTACGAGCAGTACTTC. It encodes CASSSTGGNYEQYF.

V and J are TRBV7-3 and TRBJ1-1; D is unresolved. The CDR3 has 14 residues. Trimming shortened V by 2 bases and J by 0 bases, and 7 bases separated the two germline ends. Germline-derived CDR1 and CDR2 are SGHTA and FQGTGA. This CDR3 reads CASSLGPLNTEAFF. The CDR3 nucleotides read TGTGCCAGCAGCTTAGGTCCACTGAACACTGAAGCTTTCTTT.